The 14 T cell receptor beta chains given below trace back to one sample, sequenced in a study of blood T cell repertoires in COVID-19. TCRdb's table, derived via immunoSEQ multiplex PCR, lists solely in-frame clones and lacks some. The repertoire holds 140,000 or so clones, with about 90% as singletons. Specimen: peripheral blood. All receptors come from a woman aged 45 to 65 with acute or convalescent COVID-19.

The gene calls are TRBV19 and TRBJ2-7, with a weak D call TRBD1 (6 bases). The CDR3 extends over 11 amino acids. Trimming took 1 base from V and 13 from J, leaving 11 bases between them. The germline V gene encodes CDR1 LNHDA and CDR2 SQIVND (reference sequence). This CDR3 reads CASSIGGTPYF. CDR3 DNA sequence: TGTGCCAGTAGTATAGGAGGGACACCTTACTTC.

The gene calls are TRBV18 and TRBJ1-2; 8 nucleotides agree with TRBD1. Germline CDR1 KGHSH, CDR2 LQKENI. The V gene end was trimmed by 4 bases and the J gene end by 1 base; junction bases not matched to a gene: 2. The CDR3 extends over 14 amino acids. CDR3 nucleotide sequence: TGTGCCAGCTCACACGGACAGGGTAACTATGGCTACACCTTC. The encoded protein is CASSHGQGNYGYTF.

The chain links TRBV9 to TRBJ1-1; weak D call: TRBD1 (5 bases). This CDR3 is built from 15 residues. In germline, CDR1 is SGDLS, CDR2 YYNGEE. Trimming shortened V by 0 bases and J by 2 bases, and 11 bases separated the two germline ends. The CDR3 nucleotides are TGTGCCAGCAGCGTAGGACAGCTTATCAACACTGAAGCTTTCTTT. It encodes CASSVGQLINTEAFF.

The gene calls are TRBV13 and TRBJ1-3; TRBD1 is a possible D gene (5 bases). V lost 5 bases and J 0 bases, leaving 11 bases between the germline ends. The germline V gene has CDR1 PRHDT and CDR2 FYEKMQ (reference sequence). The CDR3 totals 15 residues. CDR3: CASSETAHSGNTIYF. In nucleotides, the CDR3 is TGTGCCAGCAGCGAGACAGCACACTCTGGAAACACCATATATTTT.

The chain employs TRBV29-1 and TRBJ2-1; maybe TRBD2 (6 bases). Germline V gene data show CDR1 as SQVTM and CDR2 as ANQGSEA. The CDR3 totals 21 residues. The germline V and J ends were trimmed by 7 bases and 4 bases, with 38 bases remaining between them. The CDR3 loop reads CSAILYAGGTGPTRVYNEQFF. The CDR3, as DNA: TGCAGCGCCATACTCTACGCTGGGGGGACTGGACCAACACGGGTTTACAATGAGCAGTTCTTC.

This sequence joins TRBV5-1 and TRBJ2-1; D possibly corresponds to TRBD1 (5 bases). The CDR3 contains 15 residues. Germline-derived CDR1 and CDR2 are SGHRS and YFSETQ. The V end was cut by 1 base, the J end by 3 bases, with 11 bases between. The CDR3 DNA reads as TGCGCCAGCAGCTTGTCCCAGGGAAACTACAATGAGCAGTTCTTC. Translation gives CASSLSQGNYNEQFF.

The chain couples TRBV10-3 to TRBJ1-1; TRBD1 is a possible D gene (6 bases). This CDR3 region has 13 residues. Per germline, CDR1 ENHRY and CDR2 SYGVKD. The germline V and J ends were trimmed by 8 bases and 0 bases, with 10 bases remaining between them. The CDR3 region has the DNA TGTGCCATCTCTACAGGGATGAACACTGAAGCTTTCTTT. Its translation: CAISTGMNTEAFF.

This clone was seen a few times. The CDR3 nucleotides read TGTGCCAGCAGCTTACGACCGACAGTAGAAGGTTCACCCCTCCACTTT. Translating it yields CASSLRPTVEGSPLHF. The chain recombines TRBV11-2 with TRBJ1-6, with D possibly being TRBD1 (5 bases). Germline CDR1 reads SGHAT; CDR2 reads FQNNGV. This CDR3 contains 16 residues. Trimming stripped 2 bases from V and 9 bases from J, with 17 bases between.

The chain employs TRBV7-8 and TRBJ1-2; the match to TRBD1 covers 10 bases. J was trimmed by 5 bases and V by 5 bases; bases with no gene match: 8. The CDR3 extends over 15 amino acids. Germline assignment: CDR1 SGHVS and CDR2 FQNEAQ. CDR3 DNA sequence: TGTGCCAGCAGCCCAGACAGGACAGGGGGGTATGGCTACACCTTC. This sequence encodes CASSPDRTGGYGYTF.

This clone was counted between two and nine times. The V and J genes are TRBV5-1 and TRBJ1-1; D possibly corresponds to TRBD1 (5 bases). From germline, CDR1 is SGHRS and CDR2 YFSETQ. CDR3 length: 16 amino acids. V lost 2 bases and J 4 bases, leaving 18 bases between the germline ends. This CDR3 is CASSFAAGRGSTEAFF. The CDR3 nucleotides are TGCGCCAGCAGCTTTGCGGCAGGGCGCGGCTCCACTGAAGCTTTCTTT.

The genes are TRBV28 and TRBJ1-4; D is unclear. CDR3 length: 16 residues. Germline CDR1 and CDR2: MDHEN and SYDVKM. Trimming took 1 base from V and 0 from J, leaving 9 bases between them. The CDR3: CASSLYSSATNEKLFF. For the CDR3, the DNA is TGTGCCAGCAGTTTATATTCCAGTGCAACTAATGAAAAACTGTTTTTT.

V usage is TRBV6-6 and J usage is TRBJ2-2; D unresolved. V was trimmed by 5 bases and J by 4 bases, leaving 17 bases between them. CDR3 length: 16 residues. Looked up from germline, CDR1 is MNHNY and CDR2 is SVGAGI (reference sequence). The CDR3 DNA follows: TGTGCCAGCAGTCGAGAGATGGTAGTTGGCACCGGGGAGCTGTTTTTT. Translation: CASSREMVVGTGELFF.

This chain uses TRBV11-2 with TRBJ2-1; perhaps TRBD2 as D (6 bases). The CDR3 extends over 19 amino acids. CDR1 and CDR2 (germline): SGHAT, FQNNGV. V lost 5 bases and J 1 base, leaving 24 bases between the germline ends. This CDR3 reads CASSTPTEGASPSYNEQFF. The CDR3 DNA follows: TGTGCCAGCAGCACGCCAACGGAGGGCGCTTCCCCATCCTACAATGAGCAGTTCTTC.

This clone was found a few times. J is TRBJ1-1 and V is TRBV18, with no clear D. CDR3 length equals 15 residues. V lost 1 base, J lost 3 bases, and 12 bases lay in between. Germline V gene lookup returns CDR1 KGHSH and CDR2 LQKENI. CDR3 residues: CASSPRVTRDTEAFF. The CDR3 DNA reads TGTGCCAGCTCACCACGGGTCACACGGGACACTGAAGCTTTCTTT.